This T cell receptor beta chain was identified in a study of T cells in Graves' hyperthyroidism and ophthalmopathy. The source material, RNA transcripts, was used to amplify TCR beta CDR3 regions. The HTBI set primed first-round TCR CDR3 RT-PCR. MiXCR was run by TCRdb on the multiplex PCR reads, yielding one entry per CDR3 protein. This sample carries hundreds of thousands of distinct CDR3 sequences, about 16% of them seen once, and the ten largest clones take 3.8%. Hyperthyroidism was newly diagnosed in patients aged 18 to 65 (duration under 2 months). The CDR3 extends over 16 amino acids. V was pared by 6 bases and J by 12 bases, with 14 bases of the junction left unmatched.

The rearrangement joins TRBV12-3 or TRBV12-4 to TRBJ1-6, with 10 bases identical to TRBD1. Material: blood. This sequence was found in a woman aged 25 to 39 with Graves' hyperthyroidism. This chain's CDR3 is CASSRGQGPVLGPLHF. For the CDR3, the DNA is TGTGCCAGCAGCCGGGGACAGGGGCCCGTCTTAGGACCCCTCCACTTT.